These T cell receptor beta chains were read from a single sample in a study of blood T cell repertoires in COVID-19. The table came from immunoSEQ multiplex PCR; TCRdb's copy has only in-frame clones and leaves some out. The table has around 19,000 clones, 75% to 85% seen once. Sequencing input: peripheral blood. The receptors come from a man older than 75 with acute or convalescent COVID-19. Both conserved end residues are part of each CDR3. D genes are given only for firm matches. Size values are once, few and many counts, or a class for expanded clones, and some rows have none.

>.|TRBJ2-1|TRBV11-3|.
TGTGCCAGCAGCTTCAGTGGCTTAAATGAGCAGTTCTTC
CASSFSGLNEQFF
>.|TRBJ2-7|TRBV27|.
TGTGCCAGCAGTAGAGACAGGAGCTCCTACGAGCAGTACTTC
CASSRDRSSYEQYF
>.|TRBJ2-1|TRBV28|.
TGTGCCAGCGGGTCCTTAGGGGGAGGGTACAATGAGCAGTTCTTC
CASGSLGGGYNEQFF
>TRBD1|TRBJ1-5|TRBV30|.
TGTGCCTGGAGCCTTGGGACAGGGGGACAGCCCCAGCATTTT
CAWSLGTGGQPQHF
>.|TRBJ1-2|TRBV20-1|.
TGCAGTGCTAGTGGCCCAGGGCAGGGCGACTATGGCTACACCTTC
CSASGPGQGDYGYTF
>.|TRBJ1-2|TRBV27|.
TGTGCCAGCAGTCTCCAGGGTACCGGCTACACCTTC
CASSLQGTGYTF
>TRBD2|TRBJ2-3|TRBV7-3|.
TGTGCCAGCAGCTTACTGGCTTTCGGGAGGAGGGAAGATACGCAGTATTTT
CASSLLAFGRREDTQYF
>.|TRBJ1-5|TRBV19|.
TGTGCCAGTAATGGTGGGGAGGGAGGCAATCAGCCCCAGCATTTT
CASNGGEGGNQPQHF
>.|TRBJ1-1|TRBV18|.
TGTGCCAGCTCACCATTGACAGGGAACACTGAAGCTTTCTTT
CASSPLTGNTEAFF
>.|TRBJ2-3|TRBV27|.
TGTGCCAGCAGTCAGGGCCCGAAGGCAGATACGCAGTATTTT
CASSQGPKADTQYF
>TRBD2|TRBJ2-1|TRBV5-1|few
TGCGCCAGCAGCTCCGGACTAGCGGGGTTCTCCTACAATGAGCAGTTCTTC
CASSSGLAGFSYNEQFF
>TRBD2|TRBJ2-1|TRBV7-9|.
TGTGCCAGCAGCTTAGTACTTAGCGGGATTTTAGTTGAGCAGTTCTTC
CASSLVLSGILVEQFF
>TRBD1|TRBJ1-5|TRBV5-8|.
TGTGCCAGCAGCATGTCCCGGGGGACAGACAATCAGCCCCAGCATTTT
CASSMSRGTDNQPQHF
>TRBD1|TRBJ1-4|TRBV28|.
TGTGCCAGCAGTTATAGGGGACAGGGGAGTGAAAAACTGTTTTTT
CASSYRGQGSEKLFF
>.|TRBJ1-2|TRBV18|.
TGTGCCAGCTCACCAAACTTAGAATATGGCTACACCTTC
CASSPNLEYGYTF
>TRBD2|TRBJ2-1|TRBV15|.
TGTGCCACCAGCAGACAATTGACTAGCGGTCCCTACAATGAGCAGTTCTTC
CATSRQLTSGPYNEQFF
>.|TRBJ2-7|TRBV6-5|.
TGTGCCAGCAGTCCCACCCGAGCGTCCGAGCAGTACTTC
CASSPTRASEQYF
>TRBD2|TRBJ2-5|TRBV24-1|.
TGTGCCACCAGTGAGGTAGCGGGAGGTGGGGAGACCCAGTACTTC
CATSEVAGGGETQYF
>.|TRBJ2-2|TRBV19|.
TGTGCCAGTAGTAGAGGGGGTGGGACCGGGGAGCTGTTTTTT
CASSRGGGTGELFF
>TRBD2|TRBJ2-1|TRBV29-1|.
TGCAGCGAGAGTAGCGGGAGTAACAATGAGCAGTTCTTC
CSESSGSNNEQFF
>TRBD1|TRBJ1-3|TRBV6-5|.
TGTGCCAGCAGGACCGGGACAGGGGAGAAAAACACCATATATTTT
CASRTGTGEKNTIYF
>TRBD2|TRBJ2-7|TRBV28|.
TGTGCCAGTTGGGGCCGGCGAGCGGGAGGGCTGTACGAGCAGTACTTC
CASWGRRAGGLYEQYF
>.|TRBJ2-2|TRBV30|.
TGTGCCTGGAGAGTGGGGAGCACCGGGGAGCTGTTTTTT
CAWRVGSTGELFF
>TRBD1|TRBJ2-7|TRBV4-1|.
TGCGCCAGCAGCCAGCGTGGACAGGGGCCTACCTACGAGCAGTACTTC
CASSQRGQGPTYEQYF
>.|TRBJ1-5|TRBV19|.
TGTGCCAGTAGTATGGGGCAGCTTAATCAGCCCCAGCATTTT
CASSMGQLNQPQHF
>.|TRBJ1-2|TRBV3-1/TRBV3-2|once
TGTGCCAGCAGCCAAGGGCAGGCTTATGGCTACACCTTC
CASSQGQAYGYTF
>.|TRBJ2-7|TRBV11-3|.
TGTGCCAGCAGCCTCCAACAGGGAATGGGCGAGCAGTACTTC
CASSLQQGMGEQYF
>.|TRBJ1-4|TRBV7-2|.
TGTGCCAGCAGCTCCGGCCCTAGCGAGAATGAAAAACTGTTTTTT
CASSSGPSENEKLFF
>.|TRBJ1-2|TRBV5-1|.
TGCGCCAGCAGCTCGGACAGCGGAGATGGCTACACCTTC
CASSSDSGDGYTF
>.|TRBJ2-2|TRBV2|.
TGTGCCAGCAGAGAGACCGAGGCGGGGGAGCTGTTTTTT
CASRETEAGELFF
>TRBD2|TRBJ2-2|TRBV9|.
TGTGCCAGCAGCCGGACTAGCGGGAGAGGAGACACCGGGGAGCTGTTTTTT
CASSRTSGRGDTGELFF
>TRBD1|TRBJ1-5|TRBV7-8|.
TGTGCCAGCAGCTCAAGGACAGGGGGAAGCAATCAGCCCCAGCATTTT
CASSSRTGGSNQPQHF
>TRBD1|TRBJ2-3|TRBV29-1|.
TGCAGCGCTGGACAGGGGAGTGGAGATACGCAGTATTTT
CSAGQGSGDTQYF
>TRBD1|TRBJ2-7|TRBV27|few
TGTGCCAGCAGTAAACCGGACAGGGGTGGGGAGCAGTACTTC
CASSKPDRGGEQYF
>.|TRBJ1-2|TRBV19|.
TGTGCCAGTAGTACGGACAGAAATGGCTACACCTTC
CASSTDRNGYTF
>TRBD2|TRBJ2-7|TRBV4-3|few
TGCGCCAGCAGCCAAGGGTGGACTAGCGGGCTCTACGAGCAGTACTTC
CASSQGWTSGLYEQYF
>.|TRBJ2-5|TRBV7-9|once
TGTGCCAGCAGCTTGACGGGAAGTTCCCAAGAGACCCAGTACTTC
CASSLTGSSQETQYF
>TRBD1|TRBJ1-2|TRBV16|.
TGTGCCAGCAGCCAGGGGACAGGGGGCGGCTATGGCTACACCTTC
CASSQGTGGGYGYTF
>TRBD2|TRBJ2-1|TRBV5-4|once
TGTGCCAGCAGCTTAAGAGGTAGCGGGAGGAGCTCCTACAATGAGCAGTTCTTC
CASSLRGSGRSSYNEQFF
>TRBD1|TRBJ1-5|TRBV9|.
TGTGCCAGCAGCGCGGGACAGAGCAATCAGCCCCAGCATTTT
CASSAGQSNQPQHF
>.|TRBJ1-4|TRBV6-5|.
TGTGCCAGCAGTTACAGGGGTGCTGAAAAACTGTTTTTT
CASSYRGAEKLFF